The 17 T cell receptor beta chains in this list originate from one sample, sequenced in a study of blood T cell repertoires in COVID-19. Sequencing was performed with immunoSEQ multiplex PCR; in TCRdb, only in-frame clones are kept and a portion is missing. Of about 250,000 clones in the sample, 70% to 90% were seen once. Material for sequencing was peripheral blood. The receptors were gathered from a man aged 18 to 30 with active or convalescent COVID-19.

As for this clone: Other nucleotide sequences in the sample specify the same CDR3. This chain joins TRBV27 and TRBJ2-3; no firm D call. CDR3 length: 13 amino acids. Germline CDR1 is MNHEY and CDR2 is SMNVEV (reference sequence). V lost 6 bases and J lost 1, with 8 bases in between. CDR3 region: CASSLPGTDTQYF. The DNA for the CDR3 is TGTGCCAGCAGCTTACCCGGCACAGATACGCAGTATTTT.

The J gene is TRBJ1-2, the V gene TRBV2, with D unclear. V lost 8 bases, J lost 5 bases, and 30 bases lay in between. The CDR3 is 18 residues long. Germline lookup yields CDR1 SNHLY and CDR2 FYNNEI. Here the CDR3 reads CASALPTGSLTLLYGYTF. CDR3 bases: TGTGCCAGCGCACTACCCACCGGCAGCCTCACCCTTTTATATGGCTACACCTTC.

This sequence joins TRBV5-1 and TRBJ1-2, with D possibly matching TRBD1 (5 bases). Germline assignment: CDR1 SGHRS and CDR2 YFSETQ. The CDR3 sequence is 12 residues long. Trimming cost V 7 bases and J 8 bases, with 15 bases left between them. Here the CDR3 reads CASSSGSLGYTF. CDR3 in DNA: TGCGCCAGCTCCTCAGGGTCGCTCGGCTACACCTTC.

Remarks on this clone: Other DNA sequences of this sample code for an identical CDR3. The CDR3: CASSVTSSYNEQFF. The CDR3 coding sequence is TGTGCCAGCAGCGTAACTAGCTCCTACAATGAGCAGTTCTTC. The chain joins TRBV9 to TRBJ2-1; D may be TRBD2 (5 bases). Germline V lookup: CDR1 SGDLS, CDR2 YYNGEE. The CDR3 has 14 residues. Between the trimmed V and J ends, which lost 1 base and 0 bases, there was a span of 5 bases.

J is TRBJ1-1 and V is TRBV6-5; TRBD1 matches at 8 bases. The CDR3 covers 16 residues. The V and J ends lost 0 bases and 6 bases, in that order; junction bases with no gene match: 9. CDR1 is MNHEY and CDR2 is SVGAGI in the germline V gene. The CDR3 sequence is CASSYSIRTGTAEAFF. In nucleotides, the CDR3 is TGTGCCAGCAGTTACTCGATCCGGACAGGGACTGCTGAAGCTTTCTTT.

This chain uses TRBV5-1 with TRBJ2-1; D call uncertain. The CDR3 loop spans 17 amino acids. The V and J ends lost 4 bases and 1 base respectively, with 18 bases between them. Germline V gene sequence: CDR1 SGHRS, CDR2 YFSETQ. The CDR3 region has the DNA TGCGCCAGCAGCCCCTTCGACACCTCCCCTTCCTACAATGAGCAGTTCTTC. Residues: CASSPFDTSPSYNEQFF.

The V and J genes are TRBV29-1 and TRBJ1-4; 9 bases line up with TRBD1. V shed 8 bases and J 8 bases; nucleotides not matched to a gene: 6. The CDR3 runs 12 residues. The germline gives CDR1 SQVTM, CDR2 ANQGSEA. The CDR3 nucleotides are TGCAGCATCCGGGACAGGGCCGAAAAACTGTTTTTT. The encoded protein is CSIRDRAEKLFF.

The genes are TRBV4-3 and TRBJ1-2; 7 bases agree with TRBD1. V shed 4 bases and J 6 bases; nucleotides not matched to a gene: 5. The CDR3 is made up of 13 amino acids. Germline CDR1 LGHNA, CDR2 YSLEER. The DNA of the CDR3 is TGCGCCAGCAGCCCTGAGACAGGGAATGGCTACACCTTC. Amino acids: CASSPETGNGYTF.

This sequence joins TRBV28 and TRBJ2-2; D remains unclear. V dropped 7 bases and J dropped 1 base, with 16 bases sitting between them. CDR1 and CDR2 (germline): MDHEN, SYDVKM. The CDR3 loop spans 16 amino acids. The CDR3 loop is CASTPSSALNTGELFF. CDR3 nucleotide sequence: TGTGCCAGCACCCCATCGTCAGCGCTGAACACCGGGGAGCTGTTTTTT.

The chain recombines TRBV5-1 with TRBJ1-2, with D uncertain. V shed 5 bases and J shed 8 bases, with 16 bases lying between them. Germline CDR1 reads SGHRS; CDR2 reads YFSETQ. The CDR3 sequence is 13 residues long. The CDR3 loop reads CASRTDSLEGYTF. CDR3 nucleotides: TGCGCCAGCAGGACCGACTCGTTGGAAGGCTACACCTTC.

This chain joins TRBV12-3 or TRBV12-4 and TRBJ2-1, with a possible D match to TRBD2 (6 bases). V was clipped by 2 bases and J by 10 bases, with 6 bases between them. This CDR3 has 11 residues. The DNA for the CDR3 is TGTGCCAGCAGTTTACTAGCGGAGCAGTTCTTC. Translating gives CASSLLAEQFF.

This clone showed up just once. The V and J genes are TRBV28 and TRBJ2-1, with D perhaps matching TRBD2 (5 bases). Per germline, CDR1 MDHEN and CDR2 SYDVKM. The CDR3 totals 17 residues. Trimming stripped 3 bases from V and 0 bases from J, with 15 bases between. CDR3 nucleotide sequence: TGTGCCAGCAGTTTGAGTGGTAGCGCCTTCTCCTACAATGAGCAGTTCTTC. It encodes CASSLSGSAFSYNEQFF.

The genes are TRBV20-1 and TRBJ2-7; 9 nucleotides match TRBD1. There are 11 residues in the CDR3. V trimming: 5 bases; J trimming: 6 bases; junction bases outside the gene matches: 2. In germline, CDR1 is DFQATT, CDR2 SNEGSKA (reference sequence). The CDR3 DNA follows: TGCAGTGCTGACAGGGGGTCCGAGCAGTACTTC. Translated, it gives CSADRGSEQYF.

CDR3 residues: CASSQVGQSYWTF. For the CDR3, the DNA is TGCGCCAGCAGCCAAGTTGGACAGTCATATTGGACCTTC. The rearrangement links TRBV4-3 to TRBJ1-2, with D tentatively TRBD1 (6 bases). This CDR3 contains 13 residues. The V end was cut by 1 base, the J end by 14 bases, with 17 bases between. Germline V lookup: CDR1 LGHNA, CDR2 YSLEER.

V usage is TRBV4-2 and J usage is TRBJ2-7; D perhaps matches TRBD2 (6 bases). Trimming took 2 bases from V and 5 from J, leaving 13 bases between them. Germline loops: CDR1 LGHNA, CDR2 YNFKEQ. The CDR3 has 14 amino acids. CDR3 region: CASSQTGATHEQYF. The CDR3, as DNA: TGTGCCAGCAGCCAAACGGGAGCAACCCACGAGCAGTACTTC.

The chain recombines TRBV30 with TRBJ1-2; D uncertain. Trimming removed 2 bases from V and 4 bases from J, with 5 bases in between. Germline V gives CDR1 GTSNPN, CDR2 SVGIG (reference sequence). CDR3 length equals 11 residues. The CDR3 reads CAWSPGYGYTF. As DNA, the CDR3 is TGTGCCTGGAGTCCAGGCTATGGCTACACCTTC.

The chain combines TRBV10-1 with TRBJ2-7; 8 bases fit TRBD1. Germline V gene sequence: CDR1 WNHNN, CDR2 SYGVQD (reference sequence). V lost 5 bases and J lost 7; bases outside the gene matches: 10. The CDR3 is made up of 14 amino acids. CDR3 bases: TGCGCCAGCAGTTCCGGGACAGGCGTTGCGGAGCAGTACTTC. Translation gives CASSSGTGVAEQYF.